This T cell receptor beta chain derives from a study of identical twins. The germline CDR1 and CDR2 sequences are SNHLY and FYNNEI. This CDR3 spans 15 amino acids. V was shortened by 9 bases and J by 0 bases, with 17 bases between the two germline ends. Unique molecular identifiers were present on the cDNA, which also gained a universal primer site by template switching. One entry per CDR3 protein, called by TCRdb with MiXCR from the 5' RACE reads. The sample shows some 690,000 distinct CDR3 sequences, 21% of them seen only once. A further study also used this sample, focusing on T cells expressing NK-cell markers. This second study says: Each TCR beta repertoire originated in sorted T cells that were CD3+CD56+NKG2C+, CD3+CD56+NKG2C- or CD3+CD56-NKG2C+. The authors restricted sorting to alpha-beta TCR T cells with an anti-gamma-delta TCR antibody in several experiments.

This receptor was identified in a woman aged 18-29 years in good health. The chain has TRBV2 and TRBJ1-1; tentatively, D is TRBD1 (5 bases). The sequenced sample consisted of PBMCs. The CDR3 nucleotides read TGTGCCAGGAGGGAGGGGCGGCTCATGAACACTGAAGCTTTCTTT. Protein: CARREGRLMNTEAFF.